This TCR beta chain was found in a study of T cells in Graves' hyperthyroidism and ophthalmopathy. Study results and limitations: Blood also showed most of the thyroid clonotypes that were expanded above 0.001.

Germline-derived CDR1 and CDR2 are KGHSH and LQKENI. This CDR3 has 15 amino acids. Germline trimming cut 5 bases from V and 0 bases from J; bases unmatched to any gene: 4. A NOSPECS grade of at least 4, a Clinical Activity Score of at least 3 and duration under 3 months were recorded in ophthalmopathy patients. RNA transcripts yielded amplified TCR beta CDR3 regions. The HTBI primer set drove a first-round RT-PCR of the TCR CDR3. MiXCR, run by TCRdb on the multiplex PCR reads, gives a single entry per CDR3 protein. In the table there are approximately 430,000 distinct CDR3 sequences, roughly 14% of which are singletons. The table lists this clonotype with a few counts. Antigen unknown.

The gene calls are TRBV18 and TRBJ2-5, with TRBD1 matching over 9 bases. Sequencing was carried out using blood. The sequence was obtained from a man aged 18-30 years with Graves' ophthalmopathy. This CDR3 is CASSTGQGDQETQYF. The CDR3 DNA sequence: TGTGCCAGCTCAACGGGACAGGGCGACCAAGAGACCCAGTACTTC.